This is a list of T cell receptor beta chains from one sample in a study of T cell responses to AZD1222 COVID-19 vaccine. Clones were sequenced by immunoSEQ multiplex PCR, and TCRdb holds only the in-frame ones, with some missing. The sample includes 150,000 or so clones, just over 90% seen only once; the top ten take more than 0.8%. The material sequenced was peripheral blood, taken on day 0 of MenACWY control vaccination. The source of these receptors is an adult in good health. The CDR3 runs from the conserved cysteine through the conserved F or W. The order of the fields is D gene, V gene, clone size, J gene, CDR3 protein, CDR3 DNA. D genes are given only for firm matches. Clone size is not always given. Where it is, it says once, few, many or a class for expanded clones.

D: NA
V: TRBV27
size: NA
J: TRBJ2-1
CDR3: CASGLARYNEQFF
DNA: TGTGCCAGCGGTCTAGCAAGATACAATGAGCAGTTCTTC

D: TRBD2
V: TRBV3-1/TRBV3-2
size: NA
J: TRBJ2-1
CDR3: CASSQGLAGAGEQFF
DNA: TGTGCCAGCAGCCAGGGACTAGCGGGAGCGGGTGAGCAGTTCTTC

D: TRBD2
V: TRBV5-4
size: NA
J: TRBJ2-2
CDR3: CASSPGLAGGPGNTGELFF
DNA: TGTGCCAGCAGTCCTGGACTAGCGGGGGGGCCAGGGAACACCGGGGAGCTGTTTTTT

D: NA
V: TRBV7-8
size: NA
J: TRBJ2-5
CDR3: CASRIGDLEGETQYF
DNA: TGTGCCAGCAGAATAGGGGACCTGGAGGGAGAGACCCAGTACTTC

D: NA
V: TRBV2
size: NA
J: TRBJ2-2
CDR3: CASSEVRGTGELFF
DNA: TGTGCCAGCAGTGAAGTTCGAGGGACCGGGGAGCTGTTTTTT

D: NA
V: TRBV7-9
size: NA
J: TRBJ1-4
CDR3: CASSSDAAREKLFF
DNA: TGTGCCAGCAGCTCGGACGCCGCTAGGGAAAAACTGTTTTTT

D: NA
V: TRBV27
size: NA
J: TRBJ1-2
CDR3: CASSLSFGGGYTF
DNA: TGTGCCAGCAGTTTATCATTCGGGGGGGGCTACACCTTC

D: NA
V: TRBV9
size: NA
J: TRBJ2-1
CDR3: CASSVGDLGVYNEQFF
DNA: TGTGCCAGCAGCGTTGGGGACTTGGGGGTATACAATGAGCAGTTCTTC

D: NA
V: TRBV19
size: NA
J: TRBJ2-7
CDR3: CASSATDTYYEQYF
DNA: TGTGCCAGTAGTGCAACGGACACGTACTACGAGCAGTACTTC

D: NA
V: TRBV6-5
size: once
J: TRBJ1-1
CDR3: CASSYSRGNTEAFF
DNA: TGTGCCAGCAGTTACTCGAGGGGAAACACTGAAGCTTTCTTT

D: NA
V: TRBV19
size: NA
J: TRBJ1-2
CDR3: CASSPSDSYGYTF
DNA: TGTGCCAGTAGTCCCTCGGACAGCTATGGCTACACCTTC

D: TRBD1
V: TRBV4-1
size: NA
J: TRBJ1-5
CDR3: CASSQAFIGQGASNQPQHF
DNA: TGCGCCAGCAGCCAAGCCTTCATCGGACAGGGGGCTAGCAATCAGCCCCAGCATTTT

D: NA
V: TRBV7-7
size: once
J: TRBJ2-7
CDR3: CASSLALRDEQYF
DNA: TGTGCCAGCAGCTTAGCGTTAAGGGACGAGCAGTACTTC

D: NA
V: TRBV6-1
size: NA
J: TRBJ1-1
CDR3: CASRDDRPNTEAFF
DNA: TGTGCCAGCAGAGACGACAGGCCGAACACTGAAGCTTTCTTT

D: NA
V: TRBV2
size: NA
J: TRBJ1-6
CDR3: CASSESTWDITSNSPLHF
DNA: TGTGCCAGCAGTGAATCGACGTGGGACATTACGTCTAATTCACCCCTCCACTTT

D: NA
V: TRBV6-5
size: NA
J: TRBJ1-1
CDR3: CASIQGRNTEAFF
DNA: TGTGCCAGTATTCAGGGGAGGAACACTGAAGCTTTCTTT

D: NA
V: TRBV7-2
size: NA
J: TRBJ2-7
CDR3: CASSLGLGYEQYF
DNA: TGTGCCAGCAGCTTAGGGTTGGGGTACGAGCAGTACTTC